This T cell receptor beta chain was identified in a study of CXCR3-negative and CXCR3-positive naive CD8 T cells. The libraries of TRB cDNA were constructed through 5' RACE using UMI labels. TCRdb re-analyzed the 5' RACE reads; it lists each CDR3 protein once, without DNA. The sample holds approximately 74,000 distinct CDR3 sequences. Germline CDR1 is SNHLY and CDR2 is FYNNEI. CDR3 length equals 14 residues. The chain links TRBV2 to TRBJ2-7; TCRdb calls TRBD2, which cannot be checked without DNA. The material sequenced was naive CXCR3- CD8+ T cells from blood. As for subset: CD45RO-CCR7+CD27+CD95- naive CD8+ T cells lacking CXCR3 (TNR3-). This clonotype originated in a human donor in good health. Some clones in this sample may be carry-over from other donors' samples. The CDR3 here is CASRGLAGVGEQYF.